Each of the 11 T cell receptor beta chains below was sequenced from the same sample in a study of tumor-infiltrating lymphocytes in primary liver carcinoma. Synthesis of TCR beta cDNA was carried out from approximately 470 ng total RNA with a constant-region primer. Nested multiplex PCR, run for three rounds with slightly modified ARM-PCR, yielded TCR beta libraries. The first two PCR rounds used TRBV1-TRBV30 forward primers with a C-beta reverse primer, nine to ten cycles each. Each CDR3 protein is one row after TCRdb ran MiXCR on the multiplex PCR reads. In the table there are about 48,000 distinct CDR3 sequences, 60% to 75% of which are singletons. Starting material for RNA and DNA co-extraction consisted of about 20-33 mg of unsorted bulk tissue. The sequencing input was liver tumor tissue from sampling region 3. As for subset: tumor region T3, left-lateral pole. These receptors all come from a man aged 40-49 years with primary liver carcinoma and hepatitis B virus infection.

This chain links TRBV11-2 with TRBJ1-6; D is ambiguous. This CDR3 spans 11 amino acids. Germline CDR1 SGHAT, CDR2 FQNNGV. CDR3 coding DNA: TGTCCAAGCAGCCTGGGATCACCCCTCCACTTT. It codes for CPSSLGSPLHF. Variable domain in full (rest from reference TRBV11-2 and TRBJ1-6): EAGVAQSPRYKIIEKRQSVAFWCNPISGHATLYWYQQILGQGPKLLIQFQNNGVVDDSQLPKDRFSAERLKGVDSTLKIQPAKLEDSAVYLCPSSLGSPLHFGNGTRLTVT.

Of note for this clonotype: An end of the junction differs from the germline gene, which may be a read error. The chain is built from TRBV10-3 and TRBJ2-3; D gene unclear. The CDR3 runs to 14 residues. Looked up from germline, CDR1 is ENHRY and CDR2 is SYGVKD. CDR3 sequence reads: CAISLGRWPDTQYF. The CDR3 DNA follows: TGTGCTATCAGCTTGGGCAGGTGGCCAGATACGCAGTATTTT.

This clonotype was counted many times. The CDR3 region is CAISTGQETQYF. DNA for the CDR3: TGTGCCATCAGTACAGGCCAAGAGACCCAGTACTTC. The genes are TRBV10-3 and TRBJ2-5, with TRBD1 as a possible D gene (5 bases). V lost 5 bases to trimming and J lost 1 base, with 5 bases between them. The CDR3 is 12 amino acids. Germline CDR1 ENHRY, CDR2 SYGVKD.

This clonotype was detected only a few times. The V and J genes are TRBV6-5 and TRBJ2-4; a possible D gene is TRBD2 (5 bases). CDR1 MNHEY and CDR2 SVGAGI come from the germline V gene. The CDR3 loop spans 14 amino acids. V lost 6 bases to trimming and J lost 6 bases, with 15 bases between them. This CDR3 is CASSPARDLNIQYF. In DNA, the CDR3 is TGTGCCAGCAGCCCCGCGAGGGATTTAAACATTCAGTACTTC.

Details on this clonotype: The junction and the germline gene differ at one end; a read error may be behind it. The rearrangement joins TRBV10-3 to TRBJ2-7; the D gene is possibly TRBD1 (6 bases). The germline gives CDR1 ENHRY, CDR2 SYGVKD. This CDR3 comprises 13 residues. The CDR3 reads CAIIRTESYEQYF. For the CDR3, the DNA is TGTGCCATCATAAGGACAGAATCATACGAGCAGTATTTC.

This clonotype is medium-sized within its sample. The chain carries TRBV11-2 and TRBJ2-1, with TRBD2 matching 10 bases. The V gene's germline CDR1 is SGHAT and CDR2 FQNNGV. The CDR3 consists of 18 residues. Germline trimming cut 0 bases from V and 0 bases from J; bases unmatched to any gene: 5. Written as DNA, the CDR3 is TGTGCCAGCAGCTTAGATCAGTGGACTAGCGGCTCCTACAATGAGCAGTTCTTC. It specifies CASSLDQWTSGSYNEQFF.

Worth noting for this clonotype: The conserved closing phenylalanine or tryptophan is absent in this CDR3, likely reflecting a read error. The genes are TRBV11-3 and TRBJ2-1; D ambiguous. The CDR3 has 15 amino acids. Germline V gene data show CDR1 as SGHNT and CDR2 as YENEEA. The CDR3 bases are TGTGCCAGCAGCTTAAATTTAGTAGGATACAACGAGCAGTTCTCA. Translation: CASSLNLVGYNEQFS.

As to this clonotype: The junction and the germline gene differ at one end; a read error may be behind it. The chain links TRBV12-3 or TRBV12-4 to TRBJ2-2; 7 nucleotides align to TRBD2. The CDR3 totals 13 residues. CDR3 coding DNA: TGTGCCAGCAGTCCATGGCGGAGCGGGGAACTGTTTTTT. Translated, it gives CASSPWRSGELFF.

In the case of this clonotype: The junction and the germline gene differ at one end; a read error may be behind it. The chain employs TRBV5-4 and TRBJ1-1; D gene ambiguous. Germline lookup yields CDR1 SGHNT and CDR2 YYREEE (reference sequence). The CDR3 loop spans 12 amino acids. The CDR3 DNA sequence: TGTGCCGGCAGCCAGGAAAACACTGAAGCTTTCTTT. Translation: CAGSQENTEAFF.

Notes on this clonotype: The CDR3 ends on some other residue instead of the conserved phenylalanine or tryptophan, so this is likely a read error. This chain joins TRBV29-1 and TRBJ2-3; D might be TRBD1 or TRBD2, each matching 5 bases. This CDR3 is 14 amino acids long. Per germline, CDR1 SQVTM and CDR2 ANQGSEA. The CDR3 coding sequence is TGTAGCGTTGAGTCGTGGCAGGGCCCAGACACGCAGTATTTG. Its protein product is CSVESWQGPDTQYL.

As regards this clonotype: The junction and the germline gene differ at one end; a read error may be behind it. This rearrangement joins TRBV28 to TRBJ2-7; D possibly corresponds to TRBD2 (6 bases). Looked up from germline, CDR1 is MDHEN and CDR2 is SYDVKM. CDR3 length equals 16 residues. The CDR3 sequence: CASSALGGTGVDEQHF. As DNA, the CDR3 is TGTGCCAGCAGTGCCCTTGGGGGGACGGGGGTCGACGAGCAGCACTTC.